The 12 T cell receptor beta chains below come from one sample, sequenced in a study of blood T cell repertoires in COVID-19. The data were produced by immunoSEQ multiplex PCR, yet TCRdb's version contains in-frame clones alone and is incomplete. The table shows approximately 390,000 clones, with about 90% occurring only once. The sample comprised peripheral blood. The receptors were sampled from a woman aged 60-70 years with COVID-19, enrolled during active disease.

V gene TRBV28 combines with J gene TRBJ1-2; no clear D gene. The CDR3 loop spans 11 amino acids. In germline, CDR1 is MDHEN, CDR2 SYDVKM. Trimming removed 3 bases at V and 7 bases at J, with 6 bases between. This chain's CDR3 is CASSFLSGYTF. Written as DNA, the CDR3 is TGTGCCAGCAGTTTCCTGTCTGGCTACACCTTC.

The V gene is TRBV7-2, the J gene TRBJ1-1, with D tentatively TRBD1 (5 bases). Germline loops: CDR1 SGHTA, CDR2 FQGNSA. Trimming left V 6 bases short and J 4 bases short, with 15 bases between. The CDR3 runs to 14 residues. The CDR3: CASRRGSGGTEAFF. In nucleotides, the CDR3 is TGTGCCAGCAGGCGGGGATCGGGGGGCACTGAAGCTTTCTTT.

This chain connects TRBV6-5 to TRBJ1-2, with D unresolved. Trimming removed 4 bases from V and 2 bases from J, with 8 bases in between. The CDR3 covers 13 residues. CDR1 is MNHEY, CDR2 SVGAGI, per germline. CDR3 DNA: TGTGCCAGCAGTTCCGCGGGAAACTATGGCTACACCTTC. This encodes CASSSAGNYGYTF.

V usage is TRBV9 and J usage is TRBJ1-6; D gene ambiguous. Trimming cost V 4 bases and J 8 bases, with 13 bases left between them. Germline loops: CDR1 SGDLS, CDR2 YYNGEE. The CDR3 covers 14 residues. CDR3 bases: TGTGCCAGCAGCCCGTCGGGAGACTATTCACCCCTCCACTTT. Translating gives CASSPSGDYSPLHF.

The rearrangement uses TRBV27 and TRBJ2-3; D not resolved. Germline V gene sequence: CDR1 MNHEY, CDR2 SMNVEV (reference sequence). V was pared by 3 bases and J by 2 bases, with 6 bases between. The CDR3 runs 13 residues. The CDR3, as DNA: TGTGCCAGCAGTTTCGGAGTCACAGATACGCAGTATTTT. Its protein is CASSFGVTDTQYF.

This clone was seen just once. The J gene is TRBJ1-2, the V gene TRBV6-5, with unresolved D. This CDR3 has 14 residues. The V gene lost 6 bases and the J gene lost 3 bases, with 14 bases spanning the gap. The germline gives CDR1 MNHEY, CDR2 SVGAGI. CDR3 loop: CASRGLQSHYGYTF. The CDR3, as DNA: TGTGCCAGCAGAGGACTTCAGTCTCACTATGGCTACACCTTC.

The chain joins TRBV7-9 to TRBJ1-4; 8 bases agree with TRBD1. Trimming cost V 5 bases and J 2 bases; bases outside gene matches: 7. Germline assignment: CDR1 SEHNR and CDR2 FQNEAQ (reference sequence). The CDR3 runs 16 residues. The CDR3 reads CASSPRDRRTNEKLFF. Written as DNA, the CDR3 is TGTGCCAGCAGCCCCCGGGACAGGAGGACTAATGAAAAACTGTTTTTT. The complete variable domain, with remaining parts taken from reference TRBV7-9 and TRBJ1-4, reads DTGVSQNPRHKITKRGQNVTFRCDPISEHNRLYWYRQTLGQGPEFLTYFQNEAQLEKSRLLSDRFSAERPKGSFSTLEIQRTEQGDSAMYLCASSPRDRRTNEKLFFGSGTQLSVL.

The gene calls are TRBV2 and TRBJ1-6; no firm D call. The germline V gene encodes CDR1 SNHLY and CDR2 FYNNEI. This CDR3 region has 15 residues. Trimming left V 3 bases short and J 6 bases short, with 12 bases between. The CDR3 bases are TGTGCCAGCAGTGATGTTGTGGTCGGTAATTCACCCCTCCACTTT. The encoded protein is CASSDVVVGNSPLHF.

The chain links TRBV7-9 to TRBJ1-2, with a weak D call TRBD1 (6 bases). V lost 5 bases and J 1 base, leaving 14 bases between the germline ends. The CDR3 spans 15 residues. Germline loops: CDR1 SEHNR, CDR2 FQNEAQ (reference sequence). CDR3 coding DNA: TGTGCCAGCAGCCAGGACAGCGTCATTAACTATGGCTACACCTTC. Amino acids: CASSQDSVINYGYTF.

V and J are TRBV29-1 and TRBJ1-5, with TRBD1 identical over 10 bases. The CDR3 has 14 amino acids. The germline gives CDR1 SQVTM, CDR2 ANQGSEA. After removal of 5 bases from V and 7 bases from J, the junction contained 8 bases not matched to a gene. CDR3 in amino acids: CSVSDRGLGQPQHF. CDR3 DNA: TGCAGCGTTAGTGACAGGGGGCTAGGCCAGCCCCAGCATTTT.

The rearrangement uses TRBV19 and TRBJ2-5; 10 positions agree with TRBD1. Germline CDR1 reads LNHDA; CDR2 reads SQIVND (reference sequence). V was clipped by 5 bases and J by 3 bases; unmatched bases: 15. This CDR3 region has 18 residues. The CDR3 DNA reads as TGTGCCAGTAGTTTAACATGCCGGGACAGGGGTATAAAAGAGACCCAGTACTTC. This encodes CASSLTCRDRGIKETQYF.

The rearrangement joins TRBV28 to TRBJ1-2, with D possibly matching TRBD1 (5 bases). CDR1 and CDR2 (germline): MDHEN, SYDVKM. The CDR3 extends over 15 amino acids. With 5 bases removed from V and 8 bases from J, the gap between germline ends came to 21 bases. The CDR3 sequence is CASSGGIGAALGYTF. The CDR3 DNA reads TGTGCCAGCAGTGGGGGGATTGGGGCCGCCCTAGGCTACACCTTC.